This TCR beta chain derives from a study of blood T cells in healthy people across ages. Next came a second PCR, run for about 6 to 12 cycles, which used a sample-barcoded 5' primer along with a J-beta primer mix. TCRdb processed the 5' RACE reads anew with MiXCR; each CDR3 protein has one entry. The data contain approximately 830,000 distinct CDR3 sequences, around 62% of them seen just once; the ten biggest clones take up about a quarter. This clonotype appeared a few times. The CDR3 totals 14 residues. Trimming at V came to 7 bases and at J to 4 bases, leaving 9 bases not matched to a gene. Germline-derived CDR1 and CDR2 are SGHVS and FNYEAQ.

The receptor's source is a man younger than 45 in good health. Sequencing input: blood. V is TRBV7-6 and J is TRBJ1-2, with 7 bases aligning to TRBD1. CDR3 protein: CASTPQGVGYGYTF. In DNA, the CDR3 is TGTGCCAGCACCCCCCAGGGGGTCGGCTATGGCTACACCTTC.